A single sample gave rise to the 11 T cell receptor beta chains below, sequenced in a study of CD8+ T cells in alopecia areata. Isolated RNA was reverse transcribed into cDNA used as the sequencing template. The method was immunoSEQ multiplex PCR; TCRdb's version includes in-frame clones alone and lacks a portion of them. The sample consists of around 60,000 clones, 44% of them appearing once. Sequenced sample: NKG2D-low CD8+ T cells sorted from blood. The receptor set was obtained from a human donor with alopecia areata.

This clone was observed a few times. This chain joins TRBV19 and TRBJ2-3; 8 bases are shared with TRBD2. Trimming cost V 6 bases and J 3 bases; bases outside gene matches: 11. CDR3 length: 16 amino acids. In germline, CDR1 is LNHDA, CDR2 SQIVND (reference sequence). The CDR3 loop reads CASSPEIAGFTDTQYF. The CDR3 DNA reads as TGTGCCAGTAGCCCCGAAATAGCGGGATTTACAGATACGCAGTATTTT. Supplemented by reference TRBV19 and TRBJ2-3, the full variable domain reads DGGITQSPKYLFRKEGQNVTLSCEQNLNHDAMYWYRQDPGQGLRLIYYSQIVNDFQKGDIAEGYSVSREKKESFPLTVTSAQKNPTAFYLCASSPEIAGFTDTQYFGPGTRLTVL.

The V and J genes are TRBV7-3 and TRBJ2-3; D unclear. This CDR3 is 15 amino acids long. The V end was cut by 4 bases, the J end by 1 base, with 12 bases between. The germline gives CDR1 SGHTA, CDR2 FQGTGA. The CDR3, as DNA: TGTGCCAGCAGCTCACGAAATGCGGGCACAGATACGCAGTATTTT. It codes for CASSSRNAGTDTQYF.

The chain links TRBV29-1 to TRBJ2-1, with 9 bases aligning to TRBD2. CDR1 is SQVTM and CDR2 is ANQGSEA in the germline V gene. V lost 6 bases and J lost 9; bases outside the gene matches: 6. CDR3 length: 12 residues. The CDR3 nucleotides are TGCAGCGTGAGGGCTAGCGGGGTTGAGCAGTTCTTC. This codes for CSVRASGVEQFF.

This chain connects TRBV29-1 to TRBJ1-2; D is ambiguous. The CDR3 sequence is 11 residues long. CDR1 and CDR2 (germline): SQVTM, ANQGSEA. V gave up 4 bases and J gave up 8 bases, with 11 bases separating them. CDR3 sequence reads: CSVARRGGYTF. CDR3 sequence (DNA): TGCAGCGTTGCTCGACGAGGAGGCTACACCTTC.

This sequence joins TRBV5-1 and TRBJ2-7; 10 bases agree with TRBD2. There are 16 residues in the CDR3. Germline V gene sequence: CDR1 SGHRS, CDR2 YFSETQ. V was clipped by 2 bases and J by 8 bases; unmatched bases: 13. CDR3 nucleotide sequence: TGCGCCAGCAGCTTTGTTGTAGCGGGGGGAGGCTCTCAGCAGTACTTC. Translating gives CASSFVVAGGGSQQYF.

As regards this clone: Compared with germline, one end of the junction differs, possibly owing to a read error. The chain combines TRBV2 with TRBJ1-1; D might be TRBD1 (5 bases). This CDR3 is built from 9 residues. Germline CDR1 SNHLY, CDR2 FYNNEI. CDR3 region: CASVPDSDF. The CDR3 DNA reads TGTGCCAGCGTTCCCGACAGTGACTTT.

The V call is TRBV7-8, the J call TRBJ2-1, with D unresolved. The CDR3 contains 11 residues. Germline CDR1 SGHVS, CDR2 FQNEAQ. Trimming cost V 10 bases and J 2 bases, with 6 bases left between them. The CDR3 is CAIRTYNEQFF. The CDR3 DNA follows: TGTGCCATACGAACCTACAATGAGCAGTTCTTC.

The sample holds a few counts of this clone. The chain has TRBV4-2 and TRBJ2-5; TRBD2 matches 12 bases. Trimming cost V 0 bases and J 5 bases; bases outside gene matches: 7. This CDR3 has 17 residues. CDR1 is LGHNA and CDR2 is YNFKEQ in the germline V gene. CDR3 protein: CASSQDLAGGPRETQYF. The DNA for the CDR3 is TGTGCCAGCAGCCAAGATCTAGCGGGGGGGCCACGGGAGACCCAGTACTTC.

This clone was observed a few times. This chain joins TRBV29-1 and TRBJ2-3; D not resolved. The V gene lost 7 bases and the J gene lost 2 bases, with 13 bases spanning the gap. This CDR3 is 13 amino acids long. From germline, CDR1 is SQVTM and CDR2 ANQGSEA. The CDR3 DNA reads TGCAGCGCTGTTGACGGATTCACAGATACGCAGTATTTT. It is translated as CSAVDGFTDTQYF.

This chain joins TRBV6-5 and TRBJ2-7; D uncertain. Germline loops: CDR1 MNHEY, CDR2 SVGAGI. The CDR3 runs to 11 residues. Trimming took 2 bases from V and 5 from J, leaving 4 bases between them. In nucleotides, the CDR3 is TGTGCCAGCAGTTACCGCCACGAGCAGTACTTC. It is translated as CASSYRHEQYF.

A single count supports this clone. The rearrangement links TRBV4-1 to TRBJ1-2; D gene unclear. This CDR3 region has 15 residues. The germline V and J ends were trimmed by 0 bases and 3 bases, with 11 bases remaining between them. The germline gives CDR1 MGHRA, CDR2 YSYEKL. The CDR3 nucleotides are TGCGCCAGCAGCCAAGATCCCCCCTTGGACTATGGCTACACCTTC. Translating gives CASSQDPPLDYGYTF.